This T cell receptor (beta chain) was sequenced in a study of T cells after yellow fever vaccination (dated by TCRdb to the late 2010s). Study-wide context: Libraries from fractions with low cell numbers were prepared with the SMART-Seq v4 Ultra Low Input RNA kit. Bulk PBMC replicates and cell subsets were isolated from blood drawn at multiple timepoints before and after both primary and secondary immunization. To track T-cell clones before and after primary and booster YFV17D yellow fever vaccination, bulk TCR alpha and beta repertoires were sequenced longitudinally. Two healthy male donors made up the cohort, one aged 18 to 29 years and the other aged 30 to 39 years. Broader findings and caveats from the paper: A small share of clonotypes was detected in both CD4 and CD8 compartments, with the overlap likely arising from convergent recombination. Most clones expanded after primary vaccination were re-detected after the booster (just under 97% of CD4 and about 88% of CD8), suggesting broad memory maintenance. Because only a couple of donors were included in the study, the extent to which the findings can be generalized is limited. Compared with the primary T-cell response, the secondary T-cell response was faster but weaker, reaching its peak on day 5 rather than on day 15. FACS-sorted repertoires could contain abundant contaminating clonotypes from the bulk population, so computational filtering was required.

This clonotype has a handful of counts. Its antigen remains unidentified. Per-base quality was not reported, and no clone a single base away is much larger than it. Sequencing used an Illumina NovaSeq 6000. TCR cDNA was synthesized by 5'RACE template switching, through which a universal primer site and unique molecular identifiers were introduced. cDNA synthesis was primed from both the TCR alpha and TCR beta constant segments. Library amplification used two PCR steps, and the second PCR step added sample barcodes and sequencing adapters. Sequencing of libraries was performed on Illumina HiSeq 2500 (2x100 bp) or NovaSeq (2x150 bp). The published analysis was carried out like this. MIGEC handled demultiplexing of reads and collapsing into UMI consensus sequences, while MiXCR performed V(D)J alignment. Vaccine-responding clonotypes were identified with edgeR using replicate PBMC samples, with FDR below 0.01 and a log2 fold change above 5 up to day 15 being required. CD4 or CD8 identity was assigned to each bulk clonotype according to whether the clonotype was present at higher abundance in the sequenced CD4 repertoire or the sequenced CD8 repertoire. TCRdb itself trimmed the public reads at Q25 with fastp, ran MiXCR and retained productive beta chains. CDR3 protein sequences are deduplicated, and each keeps its most common genes and DNA. These V and J calls rely on TCRdb rather than the paper's analysis. This sample comprises 250,000 to 400,000 distinct CDR3 sequences, roughly 4.3% of them detected only once. The ten largest clones capture around 23% of the sample.

The treatment or condition label on this specimen signifies: live attenuated yellow fever vaccine strain. At every blood-draw timepoint, two biological replicates of bulk PBMCs were collected. PBMCs were isolated from peripheral blood using a standard Ficoll-Paque protocol. TriZol was used to extract RNA from bulk PBMCs, CD4 and CD8 fractions, and dextramer-positive and dextramer-negative fractions. Germline trimming: 3 bases from V, 4 bases from J; junction bases outside gene matches: 6. The germline V gene encodes CDR1 KGHSH and CDR2 LQKENI. Reading from cysteine to phenylalanine, the CDR3 counts 16 amino acids. Only the CDR3 part of the read is kept: 48 bases, read in frame from the first base.

The V and J genes are TRBV18 and TRBJ2-1; 10 bases in between match TRBD1. This receptor was taken from a man in his late teens or twenties who received the YFV17D yellow fever vaccine. The sequencing used PBMCs, collected 5 days after the yellow fever booster vaccination. The sequence in DNA is TGTGCCAGCTCACCGTTACGACAGGGGGCTTACAATGAGCAGTTCTTC. It is translated as CASSPLRQGAYNEQFF.